This record covers a single T cell receptor (beta chain). The time point is: peripheral blood 6 weeks after treatment start. It was locally advanced or metastatic urothelial carcinoma that patients had. Produced via immunoSEQ multiplex PCR; TCRdb's table is partial and in-frame only. The data show around 110,000 clones, roughly 89% seen once. These data are taken from a study of PD-L1 blockade in urothelial cancer. Study at large: Patients went on atezolizumab around 2014, receiving 1,200 mg intravenously every 3 weeks. Median T cell yield per blood sample was more than 120,000 cells.

This TCR derives from a man between 60 and 70 years old with urothelial cancer. The material was PBMCs, obtained around atezolizumab (anti-PD-L1) treatment.

The CDR3 region is CASSVGEGTDQPQHF. As DNA, the CDR3 is TGTGCCAGCAGCGTAGGGGAGGGCACTGATCAGCCCCAGCATTTT. The chain links TRBV9 to TRBJ1-5; no firm D call. With 0 bases removed from V and 5 bases from J, the gap between germline ends came to 12 bases. The CDR3 has 15 residues. CDR1 and CDR2 from the germline V gene are SGDLS and YYNGEE. Full variable domain (remainder filled in from reference TRBV9 and TRBJ1-5): DSGVTQTPKHLITATGQRVTLRCSPRSGDLSVYWYQQSLDQGLQFLIQYYNGEERAKGNILERFSAQQFPDLHSELNLSSLELGDSALYFCASSVGEGTDQPQHFGDGTRLSIL.